The 14 T cell receptor beta chains given below trace back to one sample, sequenced in a study of cytomegalovirus exposure and HLA in healthy donors. In the PCR, 60 Vbeta and 13 Jbeta primers were used. Generated by immunoSEQ multiplex PCR, the TCRdb table keeps only in-frame clones and is missing some. The sample has approximately 130,000 clones; roughly 79% are singletons. The sample consisted of PBMCs. These receptors were taken from a young man in good health and CMV-seronegative.

V usage is TRBV4-3 and J usage is TRBJ2-5, with 9 bases fitting TRBD1. V was pared by 0 bases and J by 5 bases, with 4 bases of the junction left unmatched. Germline CDR1 and CDR2: LGHNA and YSLEER. The CDR3 is 15 amino acids. The CDR3: CASSQDTGGRETQYF. The CDR3 DNA reads TGCGCCAGCAGCCAAGATACAGGGGGCCGGGAGACCCAGTACTTC.

This sequence joins TRBV7-2 and TRBJ2-5; D perhaps matches TRBD1 (5 bases). The CDR3 is made up of 14 amino acids. Germline assignment: CDR1 SGHTA and CDR2 FQGNSA. Deletions cut 0 bases from V and 2 bases from J, with 7 bases between. CDR3 DNA sequence: TGTGCCAGCAGCTTAGCGGGGCGGCAAGAGACCCAGTACTTC. Translation: CASSLAGRQETQYF.

V usage is TRBV5-1 and J usage is TRBJ2-7; 8 bases fit TRBD1. The CDR3 covers 14 residues. The germline V gene encodes CDR1 SGHRS and CDR2 YFSETQ. The J segment lost 2 bases and the V segment lost 4 bases, leaving 5 bases of the junction unmatched. DNA for the CDR3: TGCGCCAGCAGCGATCGGACAGGGCCCTACGAGCAGTACTTC. This translates into CASSDRTGPYEQYF.

This chain joins TRBV14 and TRBJ1-2; D might be TRBD1 (6 bases). Deletions cut 4 bases from V and 2 bases from J, with 14 bases between. Germline lookup yields CDR1 SGHDN and CDR2 FVKESK. The CDR3 loop spans 15 amino acids. This chain's CDR3 is CASSRDIRGNYGYTF. The DNA for the CDR3 is TGTGCCAGCAGCCGGGACATACGTGGGAACTATGGCTACACCTTC.

The chain carries TRBV9 and TRBJ2-5; no definite D call. CDR1 is SGDLS and CDR2 is YYNGEE in the germline V gene. The length of the CDR3 is 13 residues. Trimming took off 0 bases at V and 5 bases at J, with 8 bases between the two ends. CDR3 coding DNA: TGTGCCAGCAGCGTAGGGGCTGGGGAGACCCAGTACTTC. This translates into CASSVGAGETQYF.

The genes are TRBV5-6 and TRBJ2-7; D is possibly TRBD1 (5 bases). Looked up from germline, CDR1 is SGHDT and CDR2 is YYEEEE. The V and J ends lost 0 bases and 6 bases respectively, with 19 bases between them. This CDR3 region has 16 residues. The CDR3 DNA reads as TGTGCCAGCAGCTTGGTACGGCAAACCCTAGGGGTCGAGCAGTACTTC. This encodes CASSLVRQTLGVEQYF.

This clone was detected only once. The rearrangement links TRBV4-3 to TRBJ2-1; D possibly corresponds to TRBD2 (6 bases). This CDR3 has 18 residues. Trimming removed 4 bases from V and 1 base from J, with 20 bases in between. CDR1 is LGHNA, CDR2 YSLEER, per germline. Here the CDR3 DNA reads TGCGCCAGCAGCCGGAAAGTTGCGGGGATTAGGTCCTACAATGAGCAGTTCTTC. Protein product: CASSRKVAGIRSYNEQFF.

This clone has only one observation. The chain links TRBV7-9 to TRBJ2-5; the match to TRBD1 covers 8 bases. This CDR3 is 15 amino acids long. Per the germline V gene, CDR1 is SEHNR and CDR2 is FQNEAQ (reference sequence). Unmatched junction bases numbered 8, after V lost 5 bases and J lost 3 bases. The CDR3 sequence: CASSVEQGVKETQYF. CDR3 DNA sequence: TGTGCCAGCAGCGTCGAACAGGGGGTAAAAGAGACCCAGTACTTC.

The genes are TRBV4-1 and TRBJ2-7; 9 bases align to TRBD2. Germline lookup yields CDR1 MGHRA and CDR2 YSYEKL. The CDR3 spans 16 residues. With 4 bases clipped from V and 1 base from J, the junction kept 8 bases outside the gene matches. The CDR3, as DNA: TGCGCCAGCAGCCCACCCCGGGGACTAGCATCCTACGAGCAGTACTTC. This encodes CASSPPRGLASYEQYF.

The chain recombines TRBV9 with TRBJ1-1; D perhaps matches TRBD1 (5 bases). The CDR3 is made up of 13 amino acids. Trimming cost V 3 bases and J 10 bases, with 16 bases left between them. Germline assignment: CDR1 SGDLS and CDR2 YYNGEE. Written as DNA, the CDR3 is TGTGCCAGCAGCGACGGGGGAAGGCGGGGAGCTTTCTTT. Amino acids: CASSDGGRRGAFF.

This clone has a single count. The chain recombines TRBV5-3 with TRBJ2-7, with D maybe TRBD2 (6 bases). TRBV5-3 is an ORF; its function is uncertain. This CDR3 region has 15 residues. Trimming removed 4 bases at V and 4 bases at J, with 18 bases between. CDR3 nucleotides: TGTGCCAGAAGCCATTTGGCGGGGCTGTCTTACGAGCAGTACTTC. Residues: CARSHLAGLSYEQYF.

This clone showed up just a few times. The rearrangement uses TRBV6-6 and TRBJ2-3; TRBD2 might be the D (5 bases). CDR1 is MNHNY, CDR2 SVGAGI, per germline (reference sequence). The CDR3 loop spans 14 amino acids. Between the trimmed V and J ends, which lost 6 bases and 3 bases, there was a span of 13 bases. Here the CDR3 DNA reads TGTGCCAGCAGACCACCAGGACTGACAGATACGCAGTATTTT. Its protein product is CASRPPGLTDTQYF.

Notes on this clone: Compared with germline, one end of the junction differs, possibly owing to a read error. J is TRBJ2-5 and V is TRBV7-7; no firm D call. The germline V gene has CDR1 SSHAT and CDR2 FNYEAQ (reference sequence). The CDR3 contains 14 residues. For the CDR3, the DNA is TGTGCTAGCAGCTTAGTTAGTCCCCAAGAGACCCAGTACTTC. Its translation: CASSLVSPQETQYF.

This clone appeared once. The V and J genes are TRBV9 and TRBJ2-7; 7 nucleotides match TRBD2. The CDR3 spans 14 residues. Germline CDR1 SGDLS, CDR2 YYNGEE. J gave up 2 bases and V 4 bases, and 6 bases lay outside the gene matches. The CDR3 reads CASSQGLGTYEQYF. The CDR3 nucleotides read TGTGCCAGCAGCCAAGGACTAGGGACCTACGAGCAGTACTTC.